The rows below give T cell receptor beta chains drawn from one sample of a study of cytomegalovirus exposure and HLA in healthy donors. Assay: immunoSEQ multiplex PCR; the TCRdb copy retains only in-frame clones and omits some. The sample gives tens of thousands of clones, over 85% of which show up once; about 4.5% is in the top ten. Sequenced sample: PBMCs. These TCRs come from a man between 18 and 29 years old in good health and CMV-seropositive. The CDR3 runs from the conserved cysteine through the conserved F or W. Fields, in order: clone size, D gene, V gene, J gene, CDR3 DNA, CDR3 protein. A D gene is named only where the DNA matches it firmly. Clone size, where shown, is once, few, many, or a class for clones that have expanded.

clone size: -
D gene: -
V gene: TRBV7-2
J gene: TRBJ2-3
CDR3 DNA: TGTGCCAGCAGCCCGGTGGGCCCGGATACGCAGTATTTT
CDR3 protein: CASSPVGPDTQYF

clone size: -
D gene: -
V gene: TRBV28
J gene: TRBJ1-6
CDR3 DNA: TGTGCCAGCAGTCCGAGGGCGGGAAAGGATAATTCACCCCTCCACTTT
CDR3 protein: CASSPRAGKDNSPLHF

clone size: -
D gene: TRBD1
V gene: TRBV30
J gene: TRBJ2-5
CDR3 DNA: TGTGCCTGGGGAAGGACAGGGGTGGCCCAGGAGACCCAGTACTTC
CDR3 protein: CAWGRTGVAQETQYF

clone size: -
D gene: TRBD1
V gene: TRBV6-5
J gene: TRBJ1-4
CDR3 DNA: TGTGCCAGCAGGGGGACAGGGGGCTACGGTGAAAAACTGTTTTTT
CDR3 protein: CASRGTGGYGEKLFF

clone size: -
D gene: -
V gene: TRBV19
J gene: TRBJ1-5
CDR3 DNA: TGTGCCAGTACCCGGGGGGGAATCAACAATCAGCCCCAGCATTTT
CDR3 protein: CASTRGGINNQPQHF

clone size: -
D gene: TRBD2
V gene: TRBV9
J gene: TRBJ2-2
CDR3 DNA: TGTGCCAGCAGCGTAGGCCCCGGGACTAGCGGGAGTGGGCACACCGGGGAGCTGTTTTTT
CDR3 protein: CASSVGPGTSGSGHTGELFF

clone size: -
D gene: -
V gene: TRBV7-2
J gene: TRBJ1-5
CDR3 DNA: TGTGCCAGCAGCTTAGCTGCCAGACAGCCCCAGCATTTT
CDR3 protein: CASSLAARQPQHF

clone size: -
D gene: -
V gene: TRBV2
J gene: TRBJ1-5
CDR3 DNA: TGTGCCAGCCGTAAAAGCAATCAGCCCCAGCATTTT
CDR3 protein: CASRKSNQPQHF

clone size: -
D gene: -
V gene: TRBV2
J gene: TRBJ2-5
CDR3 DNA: TGTGCCAGCAGTGAAGCGTTGAGGGAAGAGACCCAGTACTTC
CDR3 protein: CASSEALREETQYF

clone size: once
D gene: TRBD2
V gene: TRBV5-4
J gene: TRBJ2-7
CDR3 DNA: TGTGCCAGCAGCTTGGACTCGGGACTAGTCTCCTACGAGCAGTACTTC
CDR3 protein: CASSLDSGLVSYEQYF

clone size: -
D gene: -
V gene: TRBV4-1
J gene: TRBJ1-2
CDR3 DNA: TGCGCCAGCAGCCAAGATGTTACAGGCCCTGGCCCCATAGGGAACTATGGCTACACCTTC
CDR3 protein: CASSQDVTGPGPIGNYGYTF

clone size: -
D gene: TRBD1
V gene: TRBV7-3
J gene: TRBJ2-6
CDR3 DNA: TGTGCCAGCAGCTCTTACAGGGGTCCCTTCAAGTCTGGGGCCAACGTCCTGACTTTC
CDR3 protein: CASSSYRGPFKSGANVLTF

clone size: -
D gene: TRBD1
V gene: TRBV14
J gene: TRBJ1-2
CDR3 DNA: TGTGCCAGCAGCCCAAGACAGGGTGTCAGAAATGGCTACACCTTC
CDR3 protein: CASSPRQGVRNGYTF

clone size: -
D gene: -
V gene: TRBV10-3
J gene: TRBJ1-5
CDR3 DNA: TGTGCCATCAGTTATTCGGGAGGCAATCAGCCCCAGCATTTT
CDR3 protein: CAISYSGGNQPQHF

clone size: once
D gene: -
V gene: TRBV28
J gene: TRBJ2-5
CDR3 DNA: TGTGCCAGCACCACTAGTGGAGAAGAGACCCAGTACTTC
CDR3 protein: CASTTSGEETQYF

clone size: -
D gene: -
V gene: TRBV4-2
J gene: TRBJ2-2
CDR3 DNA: TGTGCCAGCAGCCAAGATTTCCGACAGCACACCGGGGAGCTGTTTTTT
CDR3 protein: CASSQDFRQHTGELFF

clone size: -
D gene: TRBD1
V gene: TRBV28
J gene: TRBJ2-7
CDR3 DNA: TGTGCCAGCAGCCCGGGACAGGTAACCTACGAGCAGTACTTC
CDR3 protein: CASSPGQVTYEQYF

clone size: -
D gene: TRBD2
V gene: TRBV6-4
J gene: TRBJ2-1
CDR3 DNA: TGTGCCAGCAGGGTGGTTAGCGGGAGTCATGAGCAGTTCTTC
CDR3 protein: CASRVVSGSHEQFF

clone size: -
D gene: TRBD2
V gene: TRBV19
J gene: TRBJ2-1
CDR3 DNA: TGTGCCAGTAGTATAATGAGCGGGAGGCCTTACAATGAGCAGTTCTTC
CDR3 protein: CASSIMSGRPYNEQFF

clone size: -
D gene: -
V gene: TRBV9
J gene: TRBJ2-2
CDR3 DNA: TGTGCCAGCAGCGTAGTTTCAACGAACACCGGGGAGCTGTTTTTT
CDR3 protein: CASSVVSTNTGELFF

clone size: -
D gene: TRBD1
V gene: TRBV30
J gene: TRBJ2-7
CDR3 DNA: TGTGCCTGGTGCCAGGGGGTATCGAACGAGCAGTACTTC
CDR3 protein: CAWCQGVSNEQYF

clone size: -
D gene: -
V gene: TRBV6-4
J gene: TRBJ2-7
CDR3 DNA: TGTGCCAGCAGTGGCCGGGACTCCTCCTACGAGCAGTACTTC
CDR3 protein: CASSGRDSSYEQYF

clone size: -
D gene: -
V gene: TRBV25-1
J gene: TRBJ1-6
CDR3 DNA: TGTGCCAGCAGTGGAAGTTTCGGGAGGACAGATAATTCACCCCTCCACTTT
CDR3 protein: CASSGSFGRTDNSPLHF

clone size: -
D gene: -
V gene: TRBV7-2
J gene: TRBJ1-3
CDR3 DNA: TGTGCCAGCAGCTTTCCACAGCAACTCTCTGGAAACACCATATATTTT
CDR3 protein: CASSFPQQLSGNTIYF

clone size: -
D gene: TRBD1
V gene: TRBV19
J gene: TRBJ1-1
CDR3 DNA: TGTGCCAGTAGTATTACAGGGACAGTTAGGACTGAAGCTTTCTTT
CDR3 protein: CASSITGTVRTEAFF

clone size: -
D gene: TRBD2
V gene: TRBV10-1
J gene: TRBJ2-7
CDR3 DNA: TGCGCCAGCAGTGAGTCGAGACTAGCGGGGGGCGAGCAGTACTTC
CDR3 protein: CASSESRLAGGEQYF

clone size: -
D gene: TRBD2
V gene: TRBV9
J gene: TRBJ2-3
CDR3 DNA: TGTGCCAGCAGCTCACCTAGCGGGATTAGCCTTACTAGCACAGATACGCAGTATTTT
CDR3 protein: CASSSPSGISLTSTDTQYF

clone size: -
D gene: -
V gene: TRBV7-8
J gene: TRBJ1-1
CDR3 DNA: TGTGCCAGCAGCAGATACCGACAGGACAACACTGAAGCTTTCTTT
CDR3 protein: CASSRYRQDNTEAFF

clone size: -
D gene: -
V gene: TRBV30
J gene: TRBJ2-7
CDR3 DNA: TGTGCCTGGAGTGTCGGGGCGGGATCCTACGAGCAGTACTTC
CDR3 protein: CAWSVGAGSYEQYF

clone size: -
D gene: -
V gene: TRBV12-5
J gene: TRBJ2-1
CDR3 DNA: TGTGCTAGTGGTCCGGGACAAGTAAACAATGAGCAGTTCTTC
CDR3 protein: CASGPGQVNNEQFF

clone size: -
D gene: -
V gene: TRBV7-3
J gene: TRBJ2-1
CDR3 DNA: TGTGCCAGCAGCTTAAGCGGGGATGAGCAGTTCTTC
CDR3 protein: CASSLSGDEQFF

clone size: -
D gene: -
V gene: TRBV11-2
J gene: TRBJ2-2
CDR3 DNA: TGTGCCAGCAGCCCTCGAGGGGGAACCGGGGAGCTGTTTTTT
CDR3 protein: CASSPRGGTGELFF

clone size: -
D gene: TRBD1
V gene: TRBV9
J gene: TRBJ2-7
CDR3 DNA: TGTGCCAGCAGCGTAGGACAGGGGGCCTACGAGCAGTACTTC
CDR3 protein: CASSVGQGAYEQYF

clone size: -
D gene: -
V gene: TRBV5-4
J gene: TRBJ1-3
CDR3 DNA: TGTGCCAGCAGCCGCGACAGCACTGGAAACACCATATATTTT
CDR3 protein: CASSRDSTGNTIYF

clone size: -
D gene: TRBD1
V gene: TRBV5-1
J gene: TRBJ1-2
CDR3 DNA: TGCGCCAGCAGCTCGGACAGGGGCTATGGCTACACCTTC
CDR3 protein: CASSSDRGYGYTF

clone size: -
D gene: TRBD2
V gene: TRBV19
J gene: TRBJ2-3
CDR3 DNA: TGTGCCAGTAGTTACCGACTAGCGGGGGGGCGATATGCAGATACGCAGTATTTT
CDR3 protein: CASSYRLAGGRYADTQYF

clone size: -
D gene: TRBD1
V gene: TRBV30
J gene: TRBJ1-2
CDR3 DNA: TGTGCCTGGACTTCTTGGACAGGGAGCTTCTATGGCTACACCTTC
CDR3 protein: CAWTSWTGSFYGYTF

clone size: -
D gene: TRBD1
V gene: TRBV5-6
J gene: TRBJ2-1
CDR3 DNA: TGTGCCAGCAGCTTAGGGGACAGGGGGCGCGATGAGCAGTTCTTC
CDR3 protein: CASSLGDRGRDEQFF

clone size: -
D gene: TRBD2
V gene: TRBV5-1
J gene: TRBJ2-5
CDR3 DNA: TGCGCCAGCGGGGGGGACGTAGAAGAGACCCAGTACTTC
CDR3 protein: CASGGDVEETQYF

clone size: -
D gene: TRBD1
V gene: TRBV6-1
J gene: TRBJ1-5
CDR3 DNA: TGTGCCAGCAGTACTACGACAGGGGTCGGTCAGCCCCAGCATTTT
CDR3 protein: CASSTTTGVGQPQHF